Presented here are 29 T cell receptor beta chains from one specimen sequenced in a study of cytomegalovirus exposure and HLA in healthy donors. The primer mix had 60 Vbeta and 13 Jbeta primers. The repertoire was sequenced with immunoSEQ multiplex PCR; TCRdb's copy has only in-frame clones and lacks some. Among 80,000 or so clones, about two thirds were seen once, and the ten largest hold approximately 5.7%. Input material: PBMCs. These receptors came from a man younger than 45 in good health and CMV-seropositive.

The chain couples TRBV7-9 to TRBJ2-7; no clear D gene. CDR3 length: 10 amino acids. Deletions cut 4 bases from V and 4 bases from J, with 2 bases between. The germline V gene encodes CDR1 SEHNR and CDR2 FQNEAQ (reference sequence). CDR3 protein: CASSSYEQYF. For the CDR3, the DNA is TGTGCCAGCAGCTCTTACGAGCAGTACTTC.

The J gene is TRBJ2-5, the V gene TRBV5-1, with D perhaps TRBD1 (5 bases). The CDR3 has 14 amino acids. V lost 0 bases and J lost 5, with 11 bases in between. Germline V gene data show CDR1 as SGHRS and CDR2 as YFSETQ. The CDR3 sequence is CASSLEGSWETQYF. CDR3 nucleotides: TGCGCCAGCAGCTTGGAGGGGTCGTGGGAGACCCAGTACTTC.

As to this clone: This sample includes further DNA sequences coding for the same CDR3. The CDR3 loop is CASSSQGAGANVLTF. In nucleotides, the CDR3 is TGTGCCAGCAGCTCTCAGGGGGCCGGGGCCAACGTCCTGACTTTC. This chain links TRBV11-2 with TRBJ2-6; 8 bases fit TRBD1. There are 15 residues in the CDR3. Germline assignment: CDR1 SGHAT and CDR2 FQNNGV. V shed 4 bases and J 4 bases; nucleotides not matched to a gene: 3.

In this sample, this clone turned up a few times. The chain combines TRBV6-5 with TRBJ1-3, with D unclear. CDR3 length equals 15 residues. Trimming removed 3 bases from V and 4 bases from J, with 13 bases in between. The V gene's germline CDR1 is MNHEY and CDR2 SVGAGI. The CDR3 sequence: CASSYSPAVGNTIYF. In DNA form, the CDR3 reads TGTGCCAGCAGTTATAGCCCGGCGGTCGGAAACACCATATATTTT.

In DNA, the CDR3 is TGTGCCAGCAGCATCCTTAGCGGGGGGCGCAATGAGCAGTTCTTC. Its translation: CASSILSGGRNEQFF. The chain links TRBV2 to TRBJ2-1; 10 positions agree with TRBD2. CDR1 SNHLY and CDR2 FYNNEI come from the germline V gene. This CDR3 is 15 amino acids long. J was trimmed by 6 bases and V by 6 bases; bases with no gene match: 8. The full variable domain, rest sourced from reference TRBV2 and TRBJ2-1, is EPEVTQTPSHQVTQMGQEVILRCVPISNHLYFYWYRQILGQKVEFLVSFYNNEISEKSEIFDDQFSVERPDGSNFTLKIRSTKLEDSAMYFCASSILSGGRNEQFFGPGTRLTVL.

The V call is TRBV19, the J call TRBJ1-1, with TRBD1 identical over 7 bases. Per germline, CDR1 LNHDA and CDR2 SQIVND (reference sequence). V lost 7 bases, J lost 1 base, and 6 bases stayed unmatched. The CDR3 totals 14 residues. CDR3 region: CASTPTGTNTEAFF. The DNA of the CDR3 is TGTGCCAGTACCCCGACAGGGACGAACACTGAAGCTTTCTTT.

The chain uses TRBV11-3 and TRBJ2-1; 9 nucleotides match TRBD2. Germline V gives CDR1 SGHNT, CDR2 YENEEA. This CDR3 region has 16 residues. The trim removed 1 base at V and 8 bases at J, leaving 9 bases unmatched. DNA of the CDR3: TGTGCCAGCAGCTTAGGAGGCGGGGGGGCCCTCCATGAGCAGTTCTTC. This translates into CASSLGGGGALHEQFF.

This clone occurred a few times. The J gene is TRBJ1-4, the V gene TRBV28; 9 bases agree with TRBD1. Per the germline V gene, CDR1 is MDHEN and CDR2 is SYDVKM. After removal of 6 bases from V and 10 bases from J, the junction contained 6 bases not matched to a gene. The CDR3 has 13 residues. CDR3 loop: CASRSGQGRKLFF. The CDR3 DNA follows: TGTGCCAGCAGATCCGGACAGGGGAGAAAACTGTTTTTT. Full variable domain (rest looked up from reference TRBV28 and TRBJ1-4): DVKVTQSSRYLVKRTGEKVFLECVQDMDHENMFWYRQDPGLGLRLIYFSYDVKMKEKGDIPEGYSVSREKKERFSLILESASTNQTSMYLCASRSGQGRKLFFGSGTQLSVL.

This clone was seen a few times. The CDR3 is CASSYGQGAPNYGYTF. CDR3 sequence (DNA): TGTGCCAGCAGTTACGGGCAGGGGGCACCTAACTATGGCTACACCTTC. This chain connects TRBV6-6 to TRBJ1-2; 8 bases are a match to TRBD1. The CDR3 has 16 amino acids. V lost 2 bases and J lost 0; bases outside the gene matches: 5. CDR1 is MNHNY and CDR2 is SVGAGI in the germline V gene (reference sequence).

The CDR3 here is CASGEGILYEQYF. The CDR3 DNA reads TGCGCCTCCGGGGAGGGGATTCTTTACGAGCAGTACTTC. The rearrangement links TRBV10-2 to TRBJ2-7, with 7 bases that match TRBD2. The CDR3 totals 13 residues. Germline V gene sequence: CDR1 WSHSY, CDR2 SAAADI. V was clipped by 11 bases and J by 4 bases; unmatched bases: 11.

V usage is TRBV10-3 and J usage is TRBJ2-5, with TRBD1 matching 8 bases. V shed 6 bases and J 4 bases; nucleotides not matched to a gene: 7. The CDR3 length is 14 residues. Per germline, CDR1 ENHRY and CDR2 SYGVKD. CDR3 bases: TGTGCCATCAGGAGAGCACAGGGGGGAGAGACCCAGTACTTC. As protein: CAIRRAQGGETQYF.

The V call is TRBV7-9, the J call TRBJ1-1; a possible D gene is TRBD1 (5 bases). The CDR3 contains 14 residues. Germline V gene sequence: CDR1 SEHNR, CDR2 FQNEAQ (reference sequence). The V end was cut by 2 bases, the J end by 1 base, with 8 bases between. The CDR3 coding sequence is TGTGCCAGCAGCTTACTAGGGGCGAACACTGAAGCTTTCTTT. Protein sequence: CASSLLGANTEAFF.

This clone was detected a few times. V and J are TRBV7-9 and TRBJ2-5, with D perhaps TRBD1 (6 bases). CDR1 and CDR2 (germline): SEHNR, FQNEAQ (reference sequence). The CDR3 covers 16 residues. Trimming took 5 bases from V and 3 from J, leaving 19 bases between them. The CDR3 DNA follows: TGTGCCAGCAGCCCCTCCGGGAAAGGGGGAGAAGAGACCCAGTACTTC. Encoded protein: CASSPSGKGGEETQYF.

The rearrangement links TRBV29-1 to TRBJ2-2; 10 nucleotides match TRBD2. After removal of 7 bases from V and 5 bases from J, the junction contained 7 bases not matched to a gene. The CDR3 extends over 14 amino acids. In germline, CDR1 is SQVTM, CDR2 ANQGSEA. This CDR3 is CSADMGLATGELFF. The CDR3, as DNA: TGCAGCGCCGACATGGGACTAGCGACCGGGGAGCTGTTTTTT.

The chain couples TRBV28 to TRBJ1-2; D is perhaps TRBD1 (5 bases). The germline V and J ends were trimmed by 5 bases and 3 bases, with 13 bases remaining between them. Per the germline V gene, CDR1 is MDHEN and CDR2 is SYDVKM. This CDR3 spans 14 amino acids. The CDR3 here is CASSQGGIYYGYTF. The CDR3 nucleotides read TGTGCCAGCAGTCAGGGAGGGATCTACTATGGCTACACCTTC.

The J gene is TRBJ2-7, the V gene TRBV4-3; 7 nucleotides align to TRBD2. Unmatched junction bases numbered 5, after V lost 1 base and J lost 2 bases. The CDR3 length is 15 residues. Germline values: CDR1 LGHNA, CDR2 YSLEER. CDR3 residues: CASSQGRGGTYEQYF. Written as DNA, the CDR3 is TGCGCCAGCAGCCAAGGAAGGGGAGGGACCTACGAGCAGTACTTC.

V and J are TRBV5-1 and TRBJ2-3, with D maybe TRBD1 (6 bases). Germline V gene sequence: CDR1 SGHRS, CDR2 YFSETQ. This CDR3 has 17 residues. Trimming pared 4 bases from V and 0 bases from J, leaving 18 bases between. The CDR3 DNA is TGCGCCAGCAGCGTAGGGGGAAAGGCAGGGAGCACAGATACGCAGTATTTT. This gives the protein CASSVGGKAGSTDTQYF.

The chain is built from TRBV9 and TRBJ2-2, with 8 bases identical to TRBD2. The CDR3 covers 14 residues. With V trimmed by 6 bases and J by 3 bases, 4 bases remained unmatched. The V gene's germline CDR1 is SGDLS and CDR2 YYNGEE. The chain's CDR3 is CASTPGGDTGELFF. The CDR3 DNA is TGTGCCAGCACTCCGGGGGGGGACACCGGGGAGCTGTTTTTT. The whole variable domain, remainder taken from reference TRBV9 and TRBJ2-2, is DSGVTQTPKHLITATGQRVTLRCSPRSGDLSVYWYQQSLDQGLQFLIQYYNGEERAKGNILERFSAQQFPDLHSELNLSSLELGDSALYFCASTPGGDTGELFFGEGSRLTVL.

This clone was picked up one time. V is TRBV30 and J is TRBJ1-2; D is unresolved. This CDR3 comprises 13 residues. V lost 4 bases to trimming and J lost 3 bases, with 12 bases between them. The germline V gene encodes CDR1 GTSNPN and CDR2 SVGIG (reference sequence). The CDR3 region has the DNA TGTGCCTGGAAGGTCGAGGAGGACTATGGCTACACCTTC. It encodes CAWKVEEDYGYTF.

This clone was observed a handful of times. The chain joins TRBV11-3 to TRBJ1-1, with D possibly being TRBD1 (5 bases). The germline V and J ends were trimmed by 5 bases and 4 bases, with 17 bases remaining between them. The CDR3 consists of 15 residues. Germline V gene lookup returns CDR1 SGHNT and CDR2 YENEEA. In DNA, the CDR3 is TGTGCCAGCAGCACCCGAAGGGGCGGGGGCACTGAAGCTTTCTTT. This sequence encodes CASSTRRGGGTEAFF.

In this sample, this clone turned up a few times. The V gene is TRBV4-1, the J gene TRBJ2-3; tentative D call: TRBD2 (5 bases). Germline-derived CDR1 and CDR2 are MGHRA and YSYEKL. CDR3 size: 15 residues. Trimming shortened V by 3 bases and J by 5 bases, and 15 bases separated the two germline ends. The CDR3 DNA is TGCGCCAGCAGCCACCGGGATCAAGTCTTAGATACGCAGTATTTT. Translated, it gives CASSHRDQVLDTQYF.

The rearrangement joins TRBV6-5 to TRBJ1-2; D unclear. This CDR3 region has 12 residues. The V gene's germline CDR1 is MNHEY and CDR2 SVGAGI. Trimming cost V 6 bases and J 3 bases, with 8 bases left between them. CDR3 coding DNA: TGTGCCAGCAGAGAGCAGGACTATGGCTACACCTTC. Amino acid sequence: CASREQDYGYTF.

The genes are TRBV30 and TRBJ1-2; D unresolved. Germline loops: CDR1 GTSNPN, CDR2 SVGIG (reference sequence). V shed 0 bases and J shed 6 bases, with 11 bases lying between them. The length of the CDR3 is 13 residues. CDR3 amino acids: CAWSVRGGNGYTF. CDR3 in DNA: TGTGCCTGGAGTGTACGGGGAGGTAATGGCTACACCTTC.

The J gene is TRBJ2-5, the V gene TRBV13; 11 bases line up with TRBD1. Germline CDR1 is PRHDT and CDR2 is FYEKMQ (reference sequence). This CDR3 is built from 15 residues. Germline trimming cut 3 bases from V and 5 bases from J; bases unmatched to any gene: 5. The CDR3 loop is CASSFGQGAWETQYF. CDR3 coding DNA: TGTGCCAGCAGCTTCGGACAGGGGGCTTGGGAGACCCAGTACTTC. The full variable domain, completed using reference TRBV13 and TRBJ2-5, is AAGVIQSPRHLIKEKRETATLKCYPIPRHDTVYWYQQGPGQDPQFLISFYEKMQSDKGSIPDRFSAQQFSDYHSELNMSSLELGDSALYFCASSFGQGAWETQYFGPGTRLLVL.

This chain joins TRBV6-4 and TRBJ2-3; 11 nucleotides match TRBD2. The CDR3 runs 16 residues. With 5 bases clipped from V and 0 bases from J, the junction kept 4 bases outside the gene matches. Germline V gene lookup returns CDR1 MRHNA and CDR2 SNTAGT. In DNA, the CDR3 is TGTGCCAGCAGTCCTACTAGCGGGGGTAGCACAGATACGCAGTATTTT. Its translation is CASSPTSGGSTDTQYF.

This clone was seen a handful of times. This rearrangement joins TRBV28 to TRBJ1-3; D ambiguous. V was cut by 1 base and J by 0 bases, with 4 bases left in between. CDR1 MDHEN and CDR2 SYDVKM come from the germline V gene. The CDR3 consists of 14 residues. The CDR3 sequence: CASSLSRSGNTIYF. In DNA, the CDR3 is TGTGCCAGCAGTTTATCGCGCTCTGGAAACACCATATATTTT.

The genes are TRBV18 and TRBJ1-1; D is perhaps TRBD1 (5 bases). V lost 3 bases and J 1 base, leaving 12 bases between the germline ends. Germline assignment: CDR1 KGHSH and CDR2 LQKENI. This CDR3 contains 15 residues. CDR3 coding DNA: TGTGCCAGCTCACCTCAGGGTTCGCGGAACACTGAAGCTTTCTTT. Protein sequence: CASSPQGSRNTEAFF.

With regard to this clone: The identical CDR3 is also encoded by other nucleotide sequences in the sample. V usage is TRBV19 and J usage is TRBJ2-1, with a possible D match to TRBD2 (5 bases). In germline, CDR1 is LNHDA, CDR2 SQIVND (reference sequence). Trimming pared 5 bases from V and 6 bases from J, leaving 20 bases between. The CDR3 spans 16 residues. The CDR3 protein is CASSLTGTSGPNEQFF. Written as DNA, the CDR3 is TGTGCCAGTAGTCTGACCGGAACTAGTGGTCCCAATGAGCAGTTCTTC. The entire variable domain, with the rest obtained from reference TRBV19 and TRBJ2-1, is as follows: DGGITQSPKYLFRKEGQNVTLSCEQNLNHDAMYWYRQDPGQGLRLIYYSQIVNDFQKGDIAEGYSVSREKKESFPLTVTSAQKNPTAFYLCASSLTGTSGPNEQFFGPGTRLTVL.

V is TRBV9 and J is TRBJ2-3; TRBD1 is a possible D gene (5 bases). There are 16 residues in the CDR3. CDR1 is SGDLS, CDR2 YYNGEE, per germline. The ends were cut back, 0 bases at V and 1 base at J, with 12 bases in the middle. DNA of the CDR3: TGTGCCAGCAGCGTAGGTTGGACACGCGGCACAGATACGCAGTATTTT. Residues: CASSVGWTRGTDTQYF.